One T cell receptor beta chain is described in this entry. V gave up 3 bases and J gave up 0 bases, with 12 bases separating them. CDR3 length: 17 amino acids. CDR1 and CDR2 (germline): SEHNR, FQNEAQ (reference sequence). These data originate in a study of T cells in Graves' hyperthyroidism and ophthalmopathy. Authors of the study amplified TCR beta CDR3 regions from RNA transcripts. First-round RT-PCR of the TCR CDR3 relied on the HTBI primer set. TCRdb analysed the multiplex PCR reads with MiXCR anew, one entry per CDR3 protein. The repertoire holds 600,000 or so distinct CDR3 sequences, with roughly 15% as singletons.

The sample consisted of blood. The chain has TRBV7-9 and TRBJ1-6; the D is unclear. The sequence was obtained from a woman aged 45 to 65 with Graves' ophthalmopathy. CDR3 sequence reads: CASSFGGRSSYNSPLHF. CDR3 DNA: TGTGCCAGCAGCTTTGGCGGCAGGAGCTCCTATAATTCACCCCTCCACTTT.